Listed below are T cell receptor beta chains from one sample, sequenced in a study of blood T cell repertoires in COVID-19. Profiled with immunoSEQ multiplex PCR; TCRdb holds only in-frame clones, not every one. Of about 300,000 clones listed, 75% to 90% are singletons. Sequencing was carried out using PBMCs or T cells enriched from blood (not recorded which). The receptor set was obtained from a woman between 50 and 59 years old who had recovered from COVID-19. The CDR3 runs from the conserved cysteine through the conserved F or W. D genes are given only for firm matches. Some rows mark clone size as missing; the rest say once, few, many or name a class of expanded clone.

CDR3 DNA	CDR3 protein	J gene	D gene	V gene	clone size
TGTGCCAGCCGGAGACAGGGACTGAGCACTGAAGCTTTCTTT	CASRRQGLSTEAFF	TRBJ1-1	TRBD1	TRBV6-6	-
TGTGCCAGCAGCTTTGGACAGGGCGGTGAAAAACTGTTTTTT	CASSFGQGGEKLFF	TRBJ1-4	TRBD1	TRBV5-5	-
TGTGCCAGCAGCCAAGGGCGGGACCACACAGATACGCAGTATTTT	CASSQGRDHTDTQYF	TRBJ2-3	-	TRBV4-2	-
TGTGCCTGGAATCCTCCCCATTCACCCCTCCACTTT	CAWNPPHSPLHF	TRBJ1-6	-	TRBV30	once
TGTGCCAGTAGTATGAACAGGGGGCTTGAAAAACTGTTTTTT	CASSMNRGLEKLFF	TRBJ1-4	TRBD1	TRBV19	-
TGCGCCAGCAGCAGACGGGACAACTACAATGAGCAGTTCTTC	CASSRRDNYNEQFF	TRBJ2-1	-	TRBV4-3	-
TGTGCCAGCAGGGACAGGGCGAACACCGGGGAGCTGTTTTTT	CASRDRANTGELFF	TRBJ2-2	TRBD1	TRBV6-5	-
TGTGCCAGCAGCTTAGCTTTTCTCGGACAGGGGGCGGATGAGCAGTTCTTC	CASSLAFLGQGADEQFF	TRBJ2-1	TRBD1	TRBV7-2	-
TGTGCCAGCAGAACGGGGGACTTGGAGACCCAGTACTTC	CASRTGDLETQYF	TRBJ2-5	-	TRBV5-6	-
TGCAGTGCTAGTGCGGGGGGGGGAGATCAGCCCCAGCATTTT	CSASAGGGDQPQHF	TRBJ1-5	-	TRBV20-1	-
TGTGCCAGCAGCGGGACAGGGCTAAGCTATGGCTACACCTTC	CASSGTGLSYGYTF	TRBJ1-2	TRBD1	TRBV5-6	-
TGTGCCAGCAGCTTAGGTGTAGGGGGCCCTTCCGGGGAGCTGTTTTTT	CASSLGVGGPSGELFF	TRBJ2-2	TRBD1	TRBV11-2	-
TGTGCCAGCAGCCCGACTAGTTCCTATACGCAGTATTTT	CASSPTSSYTQYF	TRBJ2-3	-	TRBV4-2	-
TGTGCCAGCAGCTTAGGGGGAGATTACACTGAAGCTTTCTTT	CASSLGGDYTEAFF	TRBJ1-1	-	TRBV7-6	-
TGTGCCAGCAGCTCCTTGGACAGGGGGCAGTACGAGCAGTACTTC	CASSSLDRGQYEQYF	TRBJ2-7	TRBD1	TRBV7-9	-
TGTGCCAGTAGCCCGGACGGAAGGGGTTATAATTCACCCCTCCACTTT	CASSPDGRGYNSPLHF	TRBJ1-6	-	TRBV19	-
TGTGCCAGCAGTTTATTTCAGGGTTGGGGCTACACCTTC	CASSLFQGWGYTF	TRBJ1-2	-	TRBV27	-
TGTGCCAGCAAGCCCCTCTCCTACAATGAGCAGTTCTTC	CASKPLSYNEQFF	TRBJ2-1	-	TRBV13	-
TGTGCCAGCAGCTTGACGGGGTTGGGGTTATCGACTGAAGCTTTCTTT	CASSLTGLGLSTEAFF	TRBJ1-1	-	TRBV5-4	many